Following are 10 T cell receptor beta chains from one sample sequenced in a study of CD8 T cells in Susac syndrome. It was with random hexamers that roughly 0.5 to 1 ug RNA was reverse transcribed. TCRdb reanalysed the immunoSEQ multiplex PCR reads using MiXCR and keeps one entry per CDR3 protein. This table has about 66,000 distinct CDR3 sequences, roughly 94% appearing once. The sample consisted of CD8+ T cells from PBMCs. These receptor sequences come from a human donor with multiple sclerosis.

The chain carries TRBV4-1 and TRBJ2-1; 8 bases match TRBD2. With 1 base clipped from V and 5 bases from J, the junction kept 7 bases outside the gene matches. Germline V gene lookup returns CDR1 MGHRA and CDR2 YSYEKL. The CDR3 contains 16 residues. The CDR3 sequence is CASSQVGTREHNEQFF. CDR3 nucleotide sequence: TGCGCCAGCAGCCAAGTCGGGACTAGAGAACACAATGAGCAGTTCTTC.

The chain combines TRBV11-2 with TRBJ2-7, with a possible D match to TRBD1 (6 bases). V gave up 4 bases and J gave up 3 bases, with 13 bases separating them. Per the germline V gene, CDR1 is SGHAT and CDR2 is FQNNGV. This CDR3 comprises 14 residues. The DNA for the CDR3 is TGTGCCAGCAGCTATACCGGGACAAACTACGAGCAGTACTTC. This gives the protein CASSYTGTNYEQYF.

The gene calls are TRBV12-3 or TRBV12-4 and TRBJ2-5; the match to TRBD1 covers 7 bases. This CDR3 has 16 amino acids. With 5 bases clipped from V and 5 bases from J, the junction kept 14 bases outside the gene matches. The CDR3 coding sequence is TGTGCCAGCAGTCCCCGAGGGTCGACAGGGCGGGAGACCCAGTACTTC. Translating gives CASSPRGSTGRETQYF.

The gene calls are TRBV29-1 and TRBJ2-7; D is perhaps TRBD2 (6 bases). The V end was cut by 6 bases, the J end by 3 bases, with 15 bases between. Germline V lookup: CDR1 SQVTM, CDR2 ANQGSEA. The CDR3 totals 13 residues. The CDR3 bases are TGCAGCGTCGGGACGGCGGGACTCTACGAGCAGTACTTC. It encodes CSVGTAGLYEQYF.

This sequence joins TRBV7-6 and TRBJ2-5; 7 positions agree with TRBD2. This CDR3 is 15 amino acids long. The germline V gene has CDR1 SGHVS and CDR2 FNYEAQ. V was pared by 6 bases and J by 5 bases, with 12 bases of the junction left unmatched. This chain's CDR3 is CASSRTGGWTETQYF. CDR3 coding DNA: TGTGCCAGCAGTAGAACGGGGGGTTGGACGGAGACCCAGTACTTC.

In its sample, this clonotype was seen once. The chain links TRBV11-2 to TRBJ2-7, with no clear D. Germline lookup yields CDR1 SGHAT and CDR2 FQNNGV. V lost 6 bases, J lost 6 bases, and 9 bases lay in between. There are 11 residues in the CDR3. The CDR3 spells CASRTSIEQYF. Here the CDR3 DNA reads TGTGCCAGCAGAACCTCAATCGAGCAGTACTTC.

J is TRBJ2-7 and V is TRBV29-1, with TRBD1 identical over 8 bases. CDR1 is SQVTM, CDR2 ANQGSEA, per germline. V trimming: 3 bases; J trimming: 2 bases; junction bases outside the gene matches: 0. The CDR3 covers 12 residues. DNA of the CDR3: TGCAGCGTTGAGGACAGGGCCTACGAGCAGTACTTC. It specifies CSVEDRAYEQYF.

The chain joins TRBV6-5 to TRBJ1-2; D is undetermined. Per germline, CDR1 MNHEY and CDR2 SVGAGI. The V end was cut by 2 bases, the J end by 4 bases, with 8 bases between. This CDR3 has 13 amino acids. The chain's CDR3 is CASSYRDGYGYTF. CDR3 DNA sequence: TGTGCCAGCAGTTACAGGGATGGCTATGGCTACACCTTC.

This chain uses TRBV7-2 with TRBJ2-7; unclear D gene. The germline CDR1 and CDR2 sequences are SGHTA and FQGNSA. Trimming stripped 2 bases from V and 5 bases from J, with 10 bases between. CDR3 length equals 13 residues. The CDR3 coding sequence is TGTGCCAGCAGCTTAAAGGCCGTCAACGAGCAGTACTTC. This gives the protein CASSLKAVNEQYF.

The V and J genes are TRBV25-1 and TRBJ1-1, with D possibly matching TRBD1 (5 bases). CDR3 size: 13 residues. The germline CDR1 and CDR2 sequences are MGHDK and SYGVNS. V was trimmed by 7 bases and J by 1 base, leaving 10 bases between them. The CDR3 DNA reads as TGTGCCAGCACCTGGGACGGGAACACTGAAGCTTTCTTT. Protein: CASTWDGNTEAFF.